One sample yielded the 12 T cell receptor beta chains listed below, sequenced in a study of vaccination effects on CD4 cells after COVID-19. Antigen-specific CD4+ T cell clonotypes were called by their expansion after viral peptide-pool culture in ViraFEST. It was after roughly 11 days of culture that CD4+ T cells were isolated. Vaccine recipients lacked prior SARS-CoV-2 infection and had negative nucleocapsid antibodies. Profiled with immunoSEQ multiplex PCR; TCRdb holds only in-frame clones, not every one. The repertoire holds about 27,000 clones, with around 75% as singletons. Antigens for these TCRs are unknown. Sequencing used CD4+ T cells from PBMCs cultured with HCoV-NL63 spike peptides, obtained before COVID-19 vaccination. The receptor source for this set is a human donor who received a COVID-19 vaccine.

This sequence joins TRBV5-1 and TRBJ2-3, with D maybe TRBD2 (6 bases). This CDR3 is 14 amino acids long. Per the germline V gene, CDR1 is SGHRS and CDR2 is YFSETQ. V dropped 4 bases and J dropped 0 bases, with 9 bases sitting between them. CDR3 nucleotides: TGCGCCAGCAGCCGGGACTGGAGCACAGATACGCAGTATTTT. Translation gives CASSRDWSTDTQYF.

In nucleotides, the CDR3 is TGCAGCGTTGAAGGGGTTATGAACACTGAAGCTTTCTTT. As protein: CSVEGVMNTEAFF. This chain uses TRBV29-1 with TRBJ1-1; D is unclear. Trimming left V 1 base short and J 0 bases short, with 6 bases between. Germline V gives CDR1 SQVTM, CDR2 ANQGSEA. This CDR3 has 13 residues. The entire variable domain, with the rest obtained from reference TRBV29-1 and TRBJ1-1, is as follows: SAVISQKPSRDICQRGTSLTIQCQVDSQVTMMFWYRQQPGQSLTLIATANQGSEATYESGFVIDKFPISRPNLTFSTLTVSNMSPEDSSIYLCSVEGVMNTEAFFGQGTRLTVV.

In its sample, this clone was seen many times. The chain joins TRBV6-5 to TRBJ1-1; D is perhaps TRBD1 (5 bases). Looked up from germline, CDR1 is MNHEY and CDR2 is SVGAGI. CDR3 length: 13 residues. V was trimmed by 6 bases and J by 7 bases, leaving 15 bases between them. This CDR3 reads CASSQSRVGEAFF. The CDR3 DNA sequence: TGTGCCAGCAGCCAAAGCAGGGTGGGTGAAGCTTTCTTT.

V usage is TRBV3-1 (or the pseudogene TRBV3-2) and J usage is TRBJ2-4; 10 nucleotides align to TRBD2. CDR3 length: 16 amino acids. Germline loops: CDR1 LGHDT, CDR2 YNNKEL (reference sequence). With 4 bases clipped from V and 0 bases from J, the junction kept 3 bases outside the gene matches. The CDR3 DNA reads as TGTGCCAGCAGCCTAACTAGCGGGGTAGCCAAAAACATTCAGTACTTC. Protein product: CASSLTSGVAKNIQYF.

This clone has only a few counts. V is TRBV2 and J is TRBJ1-1; D not certain. V lost 7 bases, J lost 5 bases, and 14 bases lay in between. The CDR3 has 13 residues. Germline CDR1 is SNHLY and CDR2 is FYNNEI. CDR3 in DNA: TGTGCCAGCACTGGGGAAAAAGGGACTGAAGCTTTCTTT. It translates to CASTGEKGTEAFF.

This chain connects TRBV15 to TRBJ2-1; 8 bases agree with TRBD2. The ends lost 8 bases at V and 9 bases at J; junction bases unmatched: 12. Germline-derived CDR1 and CDR2 are LNHNV and YYDKDF (reference sequence). The CDR3 length is 14 residues. The CDR3 coding sequence is TGTGCCACCCGGAAATCGGGGGGGCGACGTGAGCAGTTCTTC. Protein product: CATRKSGGRREQFF.

The rearrangement uses TRBV30 and TRBJ2-1; D is undetermined. Deletions cut 6 bases from V and 0 bases from J, with 12 bases between. This CDR3 has 14 residues. Per germline, CDR1 GTSNPN and CDR2 SVGIG (reference sequence). The CDR3 spells CACLTLGSYNEQFF. For the CDR3, the DNA is TGTGCCTGCTTGACACTGGGCTCCTACAATGAGCAGTTCTTC.

In this sample, this clone turned up once. One end of the junction fails to match germline, which may point to a read error. The chain carries TRBV7-7 and TRBJ2-5, with a weak D call TRBD1 (5 bases). This CDR3 spans 13 amino acids. Germline assignment: CDR1 SSHAT and CDR2 FNYEAQ (reference sequence). The CDR3 DNA sequence: TGTGCTAGCAGCCCAGGGCCCCAAGAGACCCAGTACTTC. As protein: CASSPGPQETQYF.

The rearrangement links TRBV27 to TRBJ2-3; 7 bases map to TRBD2. Germline V gives CDR1 MNHEY, CDR2 SMNVEV (reference sequence). The CDR3 has 15 residues. The ends lost 0 bases at V and 5 bases at J; junction bases unmatched: 5. The DNA of the CDR3 is TGTGCCAGCAGTTTATCGGGGGGGGAACTAGATACGCAGTATTTT. Translating gives CASSLSGGELDTQYF.

This clone was found a few times. The chain uses TRBV2 and TRBJ2-7; D tentatively fits TRBD1 or TRBD2 (6 bases each). The CDR3 sequence is 13 residues long. The V and J ends lost 8 bases and 3 bases respectively, with 14 bases between them. Germline CDR1 is SNHLY and CDR2 is FYNNEI. The CDR3 sequence: CASASGAYYEQYF. The CDR3 DNA reads as TGTGCCAGCGCCTCGGGGGCTTACTACGAGCAGTACTTC.

The V and J genes are TRBV6-5 and TRBJ2-7; TRBD1 matches at 10 bases. Losses at the gene ends were 3 bases for V and 4 bases for J; bases not matched to a gene: 3. Germline V CDR1 and CDR2: MNHEY, SVGAGI. The CDR3 consists of 14 residues. In DNA, the CDR3 is TGTGCCAGCAGTTATGCGGGACAGGGGTACGAGCAGTACTTC. It is translated as CASSYAGQGYEQYF.

This rearrangement joins TRBV28 to TRBJ2-7; possible D gene TRBD1, 6 bases. Germline V gives CDR1 MDHEN, CDR2 SYDVKM. The CDR3 spans 16 residues. Between the trimmed V and J ends, which lost 5 bases and 1 base, there was a span of 18 bases. The CDR3 DNA reads as TGTGCCAGCAGTGATCCGGGACAAGGTGGATCCTACGAGCAGTACTTC. Protein: CASSDPGQGGSYEQYF.